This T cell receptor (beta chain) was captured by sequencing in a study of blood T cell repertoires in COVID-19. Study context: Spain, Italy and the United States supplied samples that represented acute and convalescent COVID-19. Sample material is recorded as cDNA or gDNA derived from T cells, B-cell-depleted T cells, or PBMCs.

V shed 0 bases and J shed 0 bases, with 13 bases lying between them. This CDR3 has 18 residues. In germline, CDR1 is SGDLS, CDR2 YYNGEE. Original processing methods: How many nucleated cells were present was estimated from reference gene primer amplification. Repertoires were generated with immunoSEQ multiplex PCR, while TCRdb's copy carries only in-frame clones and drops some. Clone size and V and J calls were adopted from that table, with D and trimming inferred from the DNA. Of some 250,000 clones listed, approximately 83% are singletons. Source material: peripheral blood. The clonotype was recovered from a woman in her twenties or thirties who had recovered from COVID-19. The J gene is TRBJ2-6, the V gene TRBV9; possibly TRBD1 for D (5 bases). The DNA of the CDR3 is TGTGCCAGCAGCGTAGATCCAGGGCCCGCCTCTGGGGCCAACGTCCTGACTTTC. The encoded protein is CASSVDPGPASGANVLTF. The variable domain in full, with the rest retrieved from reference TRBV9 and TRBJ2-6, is DSGVTQTPKHLITATGQRVTLRCSPRSGDLSVYWYQQSLDQGLQFLIQYYNGEERAKGNILERFSAQQFPDLHSELNLSSLELGDSALYFCASSVDPGPASGANVLTFGAGSRLTVL.